One and the same sample provided the 9 T cell receptor beta chains below, sequenced in a study of cytomegalovirus exposure and HLA in healthy donors. It was with 60 Vbeta and 13 Jbeta primers that the PCR ran. Sequencing was performed with immunoSEQ multiplex PCR; in TCRdb, only in-frame clones are kept and a portion is missing. The sample includes about 77,000 clones, approximately 78% of them seen just once. Sequenced: PBMCs. The receptor source for this set is a man aged 35-49 years in good health and CMV-seronegative.

The chain combines TRBV6-5 with TRBJ2-5, with D unresolved. The germline V and J ends were trimmed by 4 bases and 1 base, with 10 bases remaining between them. CDR1 and CDR2 from the germline V gene are MNHEY and SVGAGI. The CDR3 runs 14 residues. The CDR3 sequence: CASSSQSIQETQYF. The CDR3 region has the DNA TGTGCCAGCAGTTCACAGAGCATCCAAGAGACCCAGTACTTC.

This chain uses TRBV7-2 with TRBJ1-2, with a weak D call TRBD1 (5 bases). Germline V lookup: CDR1 SGHTA, CDR2 FQGNSA. The CDR3 consists of 14 residues. Trimming left V 2 bases short and J 5 bases short, with 12 bases between. CDR3 loop: CASSLTYAGYGYTF. In DNA, the CDR3 is TGTGCCAGCAGCTTAACTTACGCAGGGTATGGCTACACCTTC.

This sequence joins TRBV23-1 and TRBJ1-1; 9 bases fit TRBD1. TRBV23-1 carries the ORF label, with uncertain function. J lost 1 base, V lost 4 bases, and 19 bases had no gene match. The CDR3 spans 20 residues. DNA for the CDR3: TGCGCCAGCAGTCGCCGGGACAGGGAAGATAACGCTGAGCCGAACACTGAAGCTTTCTTT. This sequence encodes CASSRRDREDNAEPNTEAFF.

This chain connects TRBV15 to TRBJ2-7, with 10 bases identical to TRBD2. The CDR3 extends over 15 amino acids. The V gene end was trimmed by 0 bases and the J gene end by 4 bases; junction bases not matched to a gene: 3. The germline V gene has CDR1 LNHNV and CDR2 YYDKDF (reference sequence). Written as DNA, the CDR3 is TGTGCCACCAGCAGAGAGGATAGCGGGGGGTACGAGCAGTACTTC. This gives the protein CATSREDSGGYEQYF.

The gene calls are TRBV5-1 and TRBJ2-1, with TRBD1 as a possible D gene (5 bases). The CDR3 sequence is 15 residues long. Germline CDR1 SGHRS, CDR2 YFSETQ. V lost 3 bases to trimming and J lost 2 bases, with 12 bases between them. The chain's CDR3 is CASSYRSTPYNEQFF. DNA of the CDR3: TGCGCCAGCAGCTACAGGAGTACCCCCTACAATGAGCAGTTCTTC.

This chain connects TRBV18 to TRBJ1-2, with 9 bases that match TRBD1. Germline V gene data show CDR1 as KGHSH and CDR2 as LQKENI. This CDR3 is built from 15 residues. The ends lost 3 bases at V and 7 bases at J; junction bases unmatched: 9. CDR3 coding DNA: TGTGCCAGCTCACCCCTAACAGGGGGCGAAGGTGGCTACACCTTC. This translates into CASSPLTGGEGGYTF.

The chain recombines TRBV7-2 with TRBJ1-2; D may be TRBD1 (5 bases). V was clipped by 4 bases and J by 2 bases, with 14 bases between them. The CDR3 has 15 residues. Germline CDR1 is SGHTA and CDR2 is FQGNSA. The CDR3 reads CASSSMGPTNYGYTF. In nucleotides, the CDR3 is TGTGCCAGCAGCTCAATGGGGCCCACCAACTATGGCTACACCTTC.

The V call is TRBV11-3, the J call TRBJ2-2, with 9 bases identical to TRBD1. The CDR3 length is 16 residues. With V trimmed by 5 bases and J by 1 base, 5 bases remained unmatched. Germline V gene lookup returns CDR1 SGHNT and CDR2 YENEEA. CDR3 loop: CASSPKGQGNTGELFF. In DNA form, the CDR3 reads TGTGCCAGCAGCCCTAAGGGACAGGGGAACACCGGGGAGCTGTTTTTT.

The V and J genes are TRBV30 and TRBJ2-2, with a weak D call TRBD1 (6 bases). Germline-derived CDR1 and CDR2 are GTSNPN and SVGIG (reference sequence). Trimming pared 1 base from V and 3 bases from J, leaving 9 bases between. CDR3 length: 14 residues. CDR3 DNA: TGTGCCTGGAGTGAGGGGGTGCACACCGGGGAGCTGTTTTTT. It codes for CAWSEGVHTGELFF.